This entry lists 20 T cell receptor beta chains sequenced from one sample in a study of blood T cell repertoires in COVID-19. Method: immunoSEQ multiplex PCR; TCRdb's copy keeps in-frame clones and lacks some. The sample carries around 320,000 clones, under 90% recorded once. Input material: peripheral blood. Every receptor here comes from a young woman with COVID-19, enrolled during active disease.

The chain uses TRBV5-1 and TRBJ2-3; TRBD1 matches 12 bases. V lost 3 bases and J lost 4; bases outside the gene matches: 6. The CDR3 sequence is 16 residues long. Germline lookup yields CDR1 SGHRS and CDR2 YFSETQ. The CDR3, as DNA: TGCGCCAGCAGCTCCGGGGACAGGGGGCGTTCAGATACGCAGTATTTT. It is translated as CASSSGDRGRSDTQYF.

The chain carries TRBV2 and TRBJ2-7; 8 bases align to TRBD1. This CDR3 is 13 amino acids long. V dropped 7 bases and J dropped 5; count of bases not matched to a gene: 7. Looked up from germline, CDR1 is SNHLY and CDR2 is FYNNEI. CDR3 coding DNA: TGTGCCAGCAAAACAGGGGGGTTCAACGAGCAGTACTTC. Amino acids: CASKTGGFNEQYF. Based on the CDR3 plus reference TRBV2 and TRBJ2-7, the full variable domain is EPEVTQTPSHQVTQMGQEVILRCVPISNHLYFYWYRQILGQKVEFLVSFYNNEISEKSEIFDDQFSVERPDGSNFTLKIRSTKLEDSAMYFCASKTGGFNEQYFGPGTRLTVT.

V gene TRBV28 combines with J gene TRBJ2-7; 8 bases are shared with TRBD1. Per germline, CDR1 MDHEN and CDR2 SYDVKM. CDR3 length: 15 amino acids. With 7 bases clipped from V and 1 base from J, the junction kept 9 bases outside the gene matches. DNA for the CDR3: TGTGCCAGCAACTCGGGGACAGGCCATTCCTACGAGCAGTACTTC. Protein product: CASNSGTGHSYEQYF.

The rearrangement uses TRBV3-1 (or the pseudogene TRBV3-2) and TRBJ1-2; weak D call: TRBD1 (5 bases). Trimming pared 1 base from V and 8 bases from J, leaving 17 bases between. The CDR3 runs 15 residues. Germline CDR1 LGHDT, CDR2 YNNKEL (reference sequence). The CDR3 DNA sequence: TGTGCCAGCAGCCAAGTAGGGAGGGGTGTATGGGGCTACACCTTC. This translates into CASSQVGRGVWGYTF.

The chain recombines TRBV11-3 with TRBJ1-5, with TRBD1 identical over 12 bases. Trimming removed 5 bases from V and 0 bases from J; junction bases left unmatched: 8. The CDR3 is 18 residues long. The germline V gene has CDR1 SGHNT and CDR2 YENEEA. Here the CDR3 DNA reads TGTGCCAGCAGCCCTCCTCGGGACAGGGGGCATAGCAATCAGCCCCAGCATTTT. Its protein product is CASSPPRDRGHSNQPQHF. Drawing the rest from reference TRBV11-3 and TRBJ1-5, the complete variable domain is EAGVVQSPRYKIIEKKQPVAFWCNPISGHNTLYWYLQNLGQGPELLIRYENEEAVDDSQLPKDRFSAERLKGVDSTLKIQPAELGDSAVYLCASSPPRDRGHSNQPQHFGDGTRLSIL.

The rearrangement uses TRBV27 and TRBJ2-5; 9 bases are shared with TRBD2. CDR3 length equals 15 residues. Per the germline V gene, CDR1 is MNHEY and CDR2 is SMNVEV (reference sequence). The junction had 11 bases not matched to a gene; V was cut back by 5 bases and J by 7 bases. CDR3 coding DNA: TGTGCCAGCAGTGTAGCGGGGGCCGCCAACAGGACCCAGTACTTC. It specifies CASSVAGAANRTQYF.

This clone appeared a single time. This sequence joins TRBV19 and TRBJ2-3; 11 nucleotides match TRBD1. The CDR3 is 15 residues long. Trimming removed 5 bases from V and 5 bases from J; junction bases left unmatched: 6. Germline loops: CDR1 LNHDA, CDR2 SQIVND (reference sequence). CDR3 amino acids: CASSGGQGAGDTQYF. The CDR3, as DNA: TGTGCCAGTAGTGGCGGACAGGGGGCCGGAGATACGCAGTATTTT.

The rearrangement uses TRBV11-2 and TRBJ1-6; D gene ambiguous. The CDR3 contains 15 residues. V was shortened by 5 bases and J by 0 bases, with 8 bases between the two germline ends. Germline CDR1 SGHAT, CDR2 FQNNGV. CDR3 sequence (DNA): TGTGCCAGCAGCGCCGGGTTCTCCTATAATTCACCCCTCCACTTT. This gives the protein CASSAGFSYNSPLHF. Looking up the rest from reference TRBV11-2 and TRBJ1-6 gives the full variable domain: EAGVAQSPRYKIIEKRQSVAFWCNPISGHATLYWYQQILGQGPKLLIQFQNNGVVDDSQLPKDRFSAERLKGVDSTLKIQPAKLEDSAVYLCASSAGFSYNSPLHFGNGTRLTVT.

This rearrangement joins TRBV5-6 to TRBJ1-2, with D unresolved. The germline gives CDR1 SGHDT, CDR2 YYEEEE. The CDR3 runs to 13 residues. V lost 1 base, J lost 6 bases, and 10 bases lay in between. CDR3 sequence (DNA): TGTGCCAGCAGCTTGAGCCCGCTAAATGGCTACACCTTC. It translates to CASSLSPLNGYTF.

This clone occurred a few times. The chain uses TRBV14 and TRBJ1-4, with a tentative D call TRBD1 (5 bases). V gave up 0 bases and J gave up 5 bases, with 13 bases separating them. CDR3 size: 16 residues. CDR1 and CDR2 from the germline V gene are SGHDN and FVKESK. As DNA, the CDR3 is TGTGCCAGCAGCCAAGATTTCAGGGTGGCAAATGAAAAACTGTTTTTT. It codes for CASSQDFRVANEKLFF.

This chain links TRBV19 with TRBJ2-6, with D tentatively TRBD2 (6 bases). CDR3 size: 15 residues. CDR1 is LNHDA, CDR2 SQIVND, per germline (reference sequence). V shed 3 bases and J shed 1 base, with 7 bases lying between them. This CDR3 is CASSMGGSGANVLTF. The CDR3, as DNA: TGTGCCAGTAGTATGGGGGGATCTGGGGCCAACGTCCTGACTTTC.

The genes are TRBV2 and TRBJ2-1, with TRBD1 matching 9 bases. This CDR3 is built from 16 residues. Germline values: CDR1 SNHLY, CDR2 FYNNEI. Germline trimming cut 4 bases from V and 5 bases from J; bases unmatched to any gene: 9. The CDR3 here is CASSVGDRAKDNEQFF. The CDR3 DNA sequence: TGTGCCAGCAGTGTCGGGGACAGGGCTAAGGACAATGAGCAGTTCTTC.

The genes are TRBV2 and TRBJ1-1; the match to TRBD1 covers 11 bases. The CDR3 totals 17 residues. The ends lost 9 bases at V and 4 bases at J; junction bases unmatched: 16. CDR1 SNHLY and CDR2 FYNNEI come from the germline V gene. The CDR3 DNA is TGTGCCAGGACCCGGGACAGGGGGACGTCGGGTAGCACTGAAGCTTTCTTT. Translating it yields CARTRDRGTSGSTEAFF. The whole variable domain, remainder taken from reference TRBV2 and TRBJ1-1, is EPEVTQTPSHQVTQMGQEVILRCVPISNHLYFYWYRQILGQKVEFLVSFYNNEISEKSEIFDDQFSVERPDGSNFTLKIRSTKLEDSAMYFCARTRDRGTSGSTEAFFGQGTRLTVV.

This chain joins TRBV11-2 and TRBJ2-7, with TRBD2 matching 8 bases. Germline CDR1 SGHAT, CDR2 FQNNGV. This CDR3 has 15 amino acids. The ends lost 4 bases at V and 0 bases at J; junction bases unmatched: 5. CDR3 residues: CASSSRGVSSYEQYF. The CDR3 region has the DNA TGTGCCAGCAGCTCGCGGGGGGTTAGCTCCTACGAGCAGTACTTC.

This clone was picked up a small number of times. The chain recombines TRBV21-1 with TRBJ2-5; TRBD1 was called by the table and not checked on the DNA. TRBV21-1 constitutes a pseudogene. This CDR3 has 19 residues. The DNA for the CDR3 is TGTGCCAGCCAAAGTGGCCCGGGACAGGGGGCGCTTTTCGAAGAGACCCAGTACTTC. Translating it yields CASQSGPGQGALFEETQYF.

The chain has TRBV6-6 and TRBJ2-6, with 9 bases matching TRBD2. The ends lost 5 bases at V and 0 bases at J; junction bases unmatched: 17. This CDR3 contains 21 residues. Germline lookup yields CDR1 MNHNY and CDR2 SVGAGI (reference sequence). The CDR3 DNA follows: TGTGCCAGCAGTCCCCGTTGGGTAGCGGGGGACCTGATCTCTGGGGCCAACGTCCTGACTTTC. Translation gives CASSPRWVAGDLISGANVLTF.

The chain is built from TRBV6-6 and TRBJ2-5, with TRBD1 as a possible D gene (5 bases). Trimming removed 6 bases from V and 2 bases from J, with 13 bases in between. The CDR3 spans 14 residues. CDR1 is MNHNY, CDR2 SVGAGI, per germline (reference sequence). CDR3 coding DNA: TGTGCCAGCAGCTTCAGGGTGGGACAAGAGACCCAGTACTTC. Translating gives CASSFRVGQETQYF.

The chain employs TRBV6-1 and TRBJ2-1; D is possibly TRBD1 (5 bases). CDR3 length: 15 residues. The V end lost 2 bases, the J end lost 4 bases, and 12 bases lay between the germline ends. Germline CDR1 and CDR2: MNHNS and SASEGT. The CDR3 DNA follows: TGTGCCAGCAGTGAACAGGGAAAGAAATACAATGAGCAGTTCTTC. This gives the protein CASSEQGKKYNEQFF.

The chain carries TRBV19 and TRBJ1-3, with TRBD1 as a possible D gene (6 bases). CDR1 is LNHDA and CDR2 is SQIVND in the germline V gene (reference sequence). The ends were cut back, 5 bases at V and 0 bases at J, with 11 bases in the middle. The CDR3 contains 15 residues. In DNA, the CDR3 is TGTGCCAGTAGTCCGGGACACAACTCTGGAAACACCATATATTTT. Translated, it gives CASSPGHNSGNTIYF.

This chain links TRBV19 with TRBJ1-2; D gene unclear. CDR3 length equals 15 residues. Trimming stripped 4 bases from V and 7 bases from J, with 19 bases between. The germline CDR1 and CDR2 sequences are LNHDA and SQIVND (reference sequence). The CDR3 DNA sequence: TGTGCCAGTAGTAGGGCGGGCCGGGTGATGGGTGGCTACACCTTC. It codes for CASSRAGRVMGGYTF. The whole variable domain, filled in from reference TRBV19 and TRBJ1-2, reads DGGITQSPKYLFRKEGQNVTLSCEQNLNHDAMYWYRQDPGQGLRLIYYSQIVNDFQKGDIAEGYSVSREKKESFPLTVTSAQKNPTAFYLCASSRAGRVMGGYTFGSGTRLTVV.